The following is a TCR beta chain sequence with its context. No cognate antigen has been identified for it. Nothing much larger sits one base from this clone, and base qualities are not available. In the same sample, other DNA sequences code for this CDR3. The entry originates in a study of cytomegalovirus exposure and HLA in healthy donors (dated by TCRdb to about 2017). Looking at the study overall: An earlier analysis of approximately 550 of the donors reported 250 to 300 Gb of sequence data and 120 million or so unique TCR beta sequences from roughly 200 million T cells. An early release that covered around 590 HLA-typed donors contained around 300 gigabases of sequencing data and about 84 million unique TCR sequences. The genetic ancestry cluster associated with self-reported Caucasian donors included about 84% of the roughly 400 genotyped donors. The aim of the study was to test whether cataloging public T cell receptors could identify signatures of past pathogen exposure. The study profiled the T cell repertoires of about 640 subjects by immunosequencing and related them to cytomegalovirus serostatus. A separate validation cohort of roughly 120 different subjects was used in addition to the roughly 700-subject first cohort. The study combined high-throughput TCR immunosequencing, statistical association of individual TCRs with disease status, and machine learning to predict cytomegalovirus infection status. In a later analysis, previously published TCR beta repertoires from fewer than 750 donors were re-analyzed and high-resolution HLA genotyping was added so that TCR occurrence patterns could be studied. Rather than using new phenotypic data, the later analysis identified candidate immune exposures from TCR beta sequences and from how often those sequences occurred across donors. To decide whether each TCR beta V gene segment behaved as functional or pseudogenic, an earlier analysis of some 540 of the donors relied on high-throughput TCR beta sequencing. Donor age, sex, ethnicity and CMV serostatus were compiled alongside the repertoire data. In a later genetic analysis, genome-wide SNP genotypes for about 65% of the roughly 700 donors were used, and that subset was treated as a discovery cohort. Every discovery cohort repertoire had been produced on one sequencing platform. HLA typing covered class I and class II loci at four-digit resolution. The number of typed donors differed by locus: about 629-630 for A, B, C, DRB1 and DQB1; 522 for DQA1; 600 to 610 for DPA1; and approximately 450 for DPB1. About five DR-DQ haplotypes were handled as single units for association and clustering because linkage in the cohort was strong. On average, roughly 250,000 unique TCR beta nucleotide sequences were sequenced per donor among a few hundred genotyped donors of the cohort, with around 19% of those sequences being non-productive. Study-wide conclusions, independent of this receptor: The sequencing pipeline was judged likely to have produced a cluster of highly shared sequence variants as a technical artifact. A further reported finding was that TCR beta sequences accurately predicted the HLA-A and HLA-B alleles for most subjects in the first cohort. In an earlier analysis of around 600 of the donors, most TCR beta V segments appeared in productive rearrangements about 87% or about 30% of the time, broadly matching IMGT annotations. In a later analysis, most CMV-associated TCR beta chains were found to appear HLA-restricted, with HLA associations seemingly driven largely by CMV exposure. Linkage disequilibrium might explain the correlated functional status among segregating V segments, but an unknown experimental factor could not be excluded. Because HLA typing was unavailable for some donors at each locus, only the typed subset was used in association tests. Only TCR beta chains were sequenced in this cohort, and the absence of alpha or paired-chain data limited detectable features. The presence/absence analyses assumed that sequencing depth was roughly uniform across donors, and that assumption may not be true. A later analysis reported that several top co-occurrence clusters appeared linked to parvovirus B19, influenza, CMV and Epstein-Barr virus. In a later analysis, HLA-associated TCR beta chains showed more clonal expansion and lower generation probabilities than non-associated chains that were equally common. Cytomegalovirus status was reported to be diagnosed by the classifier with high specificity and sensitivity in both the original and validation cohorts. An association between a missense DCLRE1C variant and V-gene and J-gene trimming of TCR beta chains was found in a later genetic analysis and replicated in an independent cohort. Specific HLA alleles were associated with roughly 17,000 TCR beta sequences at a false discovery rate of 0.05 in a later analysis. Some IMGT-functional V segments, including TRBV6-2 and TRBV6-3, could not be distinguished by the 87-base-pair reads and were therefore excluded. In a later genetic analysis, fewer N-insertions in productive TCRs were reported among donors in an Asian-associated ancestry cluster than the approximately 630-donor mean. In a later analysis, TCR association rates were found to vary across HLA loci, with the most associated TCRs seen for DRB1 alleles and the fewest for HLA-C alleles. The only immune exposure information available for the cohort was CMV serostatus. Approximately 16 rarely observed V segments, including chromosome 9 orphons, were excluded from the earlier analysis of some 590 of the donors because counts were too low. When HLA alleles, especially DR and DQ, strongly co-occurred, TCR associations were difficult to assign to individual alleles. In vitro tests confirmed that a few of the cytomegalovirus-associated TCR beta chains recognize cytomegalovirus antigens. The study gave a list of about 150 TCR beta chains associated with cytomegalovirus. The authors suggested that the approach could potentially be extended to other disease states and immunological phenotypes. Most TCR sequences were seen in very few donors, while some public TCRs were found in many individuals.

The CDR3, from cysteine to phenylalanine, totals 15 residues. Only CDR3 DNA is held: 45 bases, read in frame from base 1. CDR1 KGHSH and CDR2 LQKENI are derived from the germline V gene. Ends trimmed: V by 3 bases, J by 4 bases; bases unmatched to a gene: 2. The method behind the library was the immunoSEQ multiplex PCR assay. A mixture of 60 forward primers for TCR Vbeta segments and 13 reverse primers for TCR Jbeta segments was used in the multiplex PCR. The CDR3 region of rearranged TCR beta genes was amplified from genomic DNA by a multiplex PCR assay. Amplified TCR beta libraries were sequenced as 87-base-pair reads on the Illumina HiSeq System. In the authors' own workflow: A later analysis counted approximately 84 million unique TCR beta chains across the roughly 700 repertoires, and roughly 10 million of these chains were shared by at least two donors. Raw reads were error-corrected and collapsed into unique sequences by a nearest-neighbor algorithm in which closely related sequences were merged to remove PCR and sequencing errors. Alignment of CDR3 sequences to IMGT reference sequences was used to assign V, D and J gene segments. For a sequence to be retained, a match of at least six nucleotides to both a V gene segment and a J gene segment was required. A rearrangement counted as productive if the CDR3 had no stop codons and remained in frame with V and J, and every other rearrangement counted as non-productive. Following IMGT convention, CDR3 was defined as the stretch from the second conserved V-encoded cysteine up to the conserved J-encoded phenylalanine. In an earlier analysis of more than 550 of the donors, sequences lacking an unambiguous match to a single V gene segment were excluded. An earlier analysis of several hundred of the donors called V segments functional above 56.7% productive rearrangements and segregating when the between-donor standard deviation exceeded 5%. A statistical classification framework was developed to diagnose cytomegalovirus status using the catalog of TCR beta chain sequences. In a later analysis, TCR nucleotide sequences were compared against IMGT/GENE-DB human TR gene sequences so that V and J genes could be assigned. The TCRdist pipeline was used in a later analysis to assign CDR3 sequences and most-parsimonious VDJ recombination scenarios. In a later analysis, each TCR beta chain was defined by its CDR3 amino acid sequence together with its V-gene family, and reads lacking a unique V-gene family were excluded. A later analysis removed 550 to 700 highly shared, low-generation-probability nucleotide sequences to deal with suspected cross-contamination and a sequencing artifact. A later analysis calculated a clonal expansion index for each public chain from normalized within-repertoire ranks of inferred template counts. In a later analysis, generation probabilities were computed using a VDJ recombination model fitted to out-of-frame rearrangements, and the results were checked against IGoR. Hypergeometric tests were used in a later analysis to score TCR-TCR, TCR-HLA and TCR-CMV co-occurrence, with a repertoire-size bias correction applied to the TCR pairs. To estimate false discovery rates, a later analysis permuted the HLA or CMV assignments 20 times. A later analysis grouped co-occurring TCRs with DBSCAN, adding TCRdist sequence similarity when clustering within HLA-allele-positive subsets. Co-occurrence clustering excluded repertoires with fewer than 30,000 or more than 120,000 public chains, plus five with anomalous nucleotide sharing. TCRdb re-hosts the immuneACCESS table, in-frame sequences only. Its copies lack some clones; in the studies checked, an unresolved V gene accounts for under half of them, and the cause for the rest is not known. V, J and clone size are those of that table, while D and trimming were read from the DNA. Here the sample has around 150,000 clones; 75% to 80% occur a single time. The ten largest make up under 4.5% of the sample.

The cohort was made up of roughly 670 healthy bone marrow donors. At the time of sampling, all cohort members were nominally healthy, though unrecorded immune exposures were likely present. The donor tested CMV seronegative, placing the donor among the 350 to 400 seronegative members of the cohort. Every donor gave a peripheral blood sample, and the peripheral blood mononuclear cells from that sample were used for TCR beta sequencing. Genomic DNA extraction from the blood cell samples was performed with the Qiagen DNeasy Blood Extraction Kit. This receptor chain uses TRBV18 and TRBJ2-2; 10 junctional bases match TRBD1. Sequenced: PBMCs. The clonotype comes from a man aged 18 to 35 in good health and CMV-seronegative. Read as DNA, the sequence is TGTGCCAGCTCACCTGGACAGGGGGGCACCGGGGAGCTGTTTTTT. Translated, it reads CASSPGQGGTGELFF.